This T cell receptor beta chain was captured in a study of shared clonotypes between healthy human individuals. Whole-study context: For every donor, three CD4 naive, three CD4 memory, two CD8 naive and one CD8 memory plates were used.

Study-wide points: Across several donors, naive CD4 shared 5% to 5.5%, naive CD8 more than 3%, memory CD4 roughly 2.3%, memory CD8 0.4%. Relative to memory subsets, naive subsets generally showed larger estimated richness.

Details on this clone: Its specificity is not known.

The CDR3 is 18 residues long. V shed 0 bases and J shed 0 bases, with 14 bases lying between them. Germline loops: CDR1 LNHNV, CDR2 YYDKDF (reference sequence). Cells designated naive CD8 were CD45RO-negative and were positively selected for CCR7, with terminally differentiated effector memory CD45RA+ cells excluded. Original methodology: In the immunoSEQ data, sequences were junction-only and lacked quality scores, so filtering differed. Sequencing was performed with immunoSEQ multiplex PCR; in TCRdb, only in-frame clones are kept and a portion is missing. V, J and clone size were drawn from that table, and D and trimming were deduced from the DNA. Among about 2.1 million clones listed, around 93% were seen once.

What was sequenced was naive CD8+ T cells from PBMCs. This chain links TRBV15 with TRBJ2-2, with a possible D match to TRBD2 (6 bases). The receptor comes from a man aged 18 to 29 in good health. Some clones in this sample may be carry-over from other donors' samples. CDR3 DNA: TGTGCCACCAGCAGAGATCTCCGCCTAGCGTCGAACACCGGGGAGCTGTTTTTT. Its protein product is CATSRDLRLASNTGELFF.